Presented here are 14 T cell receptor beta chains from one specimen sequenced in a study of PD-L1 blockade in urothelial cancer (dated by TCRdb to 2016 to 2017). The meaning of the sample's time point label: peripheral blood 6 weeks after treatment start. Library creation used the immunoSEQ multiplex PCR assay. Not all clones reach the TCRdb copy of this immuneACCESS table, which keeps in-frame sequences only. Checked studies attribute under half of the gap to unresolved V genes and leave the rest unexplained. This sample lists tens of thousands of clones; roughly 90% were detected once. The ten biggest clones cover around 11% of the sample. The sample was PBMCs, taken around atezolizumab (anti-PD-L1) treatment. These receptors were taken from a man aged 55 to 70 with urothelial cancer.

This clone appeared once. This chain links TRBV9 with TRBJ2-5, with D tentatively TRBD2 (6 bases). This CDR3 has 16 amino acids. CDR1 and CDR2 from the germline V gene are SGDLS and YYNGEE. V was clipped by 0 bases and J by 0 bases, with 12 bases between them. CDR3 DNA: TGTGCCAGCAGCGTAGGGGGCGGAGGGTACCAAGAGACCCAGTACTTC. Amino acid sequence: CASSVGGGGYQETQYF.

This chain links TRBV28 with TRBJ2-6, with TRBD2 as a possible D gene (5 bases). The CDR3 has 17 residues. Trimming took off 3 bases at V and 0 bases at J, with 12 bases between the two ends. CDR1 is MDHEN, CDR2 SYDVKM, per germline. In nucleotides, the CDR3 is TGTGCCAGCAGTTTCCCGGGGAAGGGCTCTGGGGCCAACGTCCTGACTTTC. The encoded protein is CASSFPGKGSGANVLTF.

V is TRBV7-8 and J is TRBJ1-2; D might be TRBD1 (6 bases). This CDR3 is 13 amino acids long. Trimming removed 2 bases at V and 4 bases at J, with 8 bases between. Germline CDR1 reads SGHVS; CDR2 reads FQNEAQ. The chain's CDR3 is CASSLTGTYGYTF. The CDR3 DNA reads TGTGCCAGCAGCTTAACAGGGACCTATGGCTACACCTTC.

V and J are TRBV18 and TRBJ2-5, with TRBD2 matching over 8 bases. J lost 5 bases, V lost 4 bases, and 3 bases had no gene match. This CDR3 contains 13 residues. CDR1 KGHSH and CDR2 LQKENI come from the germline V gene. This CDR3 is CASSRSGSETQYF. CDR3 DNA: TGTGCCAGCTCACGAAGCGGGAGCGAGACCCAGTACTTC.

The J gene is TRBJ2-3, the V gene TRBV9; 8 bases line up with TRBD2. CDR3 length: 14 residues. V shed 5 bases, J shed 4 bases, and the junction held 6 bases outside the gene matches. The germline gives CDR1 SGDLS, CDR2 YYNGEE. The CDR3 DNA is TGTGCCAGCAGTCGGGAGGGCCGGCCAGATACGCAGTATTTT. Translation gives CASSREGRPDTQYF.

V is TRBV6-1 and J is TRBJ2-7; no firm D call. The CDR3 runs 13 residues. V shed 10 bases and J shed 0 bases, with 13 bases lying between them. In germline, CDR1 is MNHNS, CDR2 SASEGT. The CDR3 region is CATFHDSSYEQYF. The CDR3 nucleotides read TGTGCCACCTTTCATGACTCCTCCTACGAGCAGTACTTC.

This rearrangement joins TRBV6-5 to TRBJ2-7; D might be TRBD2 (6 bases). Germline lookup yields CDR1 MNHEY and CDR2 SVGAGI. The CDR3 runs to 14 residues. The ends were cut back, 4 bases at V and 4 bases at J, with 14 bases in the middle. CDR3 residues: CASSSGREKYEQYF. In DNA, the CDR3 is TGTGCCAGCAGTTCAGGACGGGAGAAATACGAGCAGTACTTC.

The table lists this clone with a count of one. The J gene is TRBJ2-1, the V gene TRBV11-2; 11 bases fit TRBD1. The V and J ends lost 3 bases and 4 bases, in that order; junction bases with no gene match: 14. CDR3 length equals 19 residues. CDR1 is SGHAT and CDR2 is FQNNGV in the germline V gene. Written as DNA, the CDR3 is TGTGCCAGCAGCTTGGTCCGCCGGTGGTGGGACAGGGGGTACAATGAGCAGTTCTTC. Its translation is CASSLVRRWWDRGYNEQFF.

The chain employs TRBV7-2 and TRBJ1-2, with unresolved D. V shed 0 bases and J shed 7 bases, with 15 bases lying between them. Looked up from germline, CDR1 is SGHTA and CDR2 is FQGNSA. The CDR3 has 15 amino acids. The CDR3 DNA sequence: TGTGCCAGCAGCTTAGCCCTACCTGCCCTCGGTGGCTACACCTTC. This encodes CASSLALPALGGYTF.

This chain joins TRBV6-5 and TRBJ2-3; 7 bases agree with TRBD2. Germline CDR1 is MNHEY and CDR2 is SVGAGI. After removal of 7 bases from V and 6 bases from J, the junction contained 10 bases not matched to a gene. The CDR3 has 14 amino acids. CDR3 amino acids: CASTPGREEDTQYF. Here the CDR3 DNA reads TGTGCCAGCACTCCCGGTCGGGAGGAGGATACGCAGTATTTT.

The V gene is TRBV15, the J gene TRBJ1-4; D unclear. V dropped 0 bases and J dropped 7 bases, with 15 bases sitting between them. This CDR3 spans 16 amino acids. The germline gives CDR1 LNHNV, CDR2 YYDKDF (reference sequence). CDR3 DNA sequence: TGTGCCACCAGCAGAGATCTTGGCGCAGGTCGTGAAAAACTGTTTTTT. This codes for CATSRDLGAGREKLFF.

J is TRBJ1-3 and V is TRBV30, with unresolved D. V lost 0 bases, J lost 3 bases, and 12 bases lay in between. This CDR3 has 15 residues. The germline CDR1 and CDR2 sequences are GTSNPN and SVGIG (reference sequence). The CDR3 loop reads CAWSVTGVSGNTIYF. CDR3 DNA: TGTGCCTGGAGTGTGACGGGAGTAAGTGGAAACACCATATATTTT.

This chain joins TRBV6-5 and TRBJ2-2; 8 nucleotides match TRBD2. Germline CDR1 MNHEY, CDR2 SVGAGI. CDR3 length equals 15 residues. The trim removed 11 bases at V and 4 bases at J, leaving 12 bases unmatched. Here the CDR3 DNA reads TGTGCCGCCGGGCCGGGAGGGCAAGTCACCGGGGAGCTGTTTTTT. It translates to CAAGPGGQVTGELFF.

The V and J genes are TRBV6-6 and TRBJ2-7; D perhaps matches TRBD1 (6 bases). CDR1 and CDR2 (germline): MNHNY, SVGAGI (reference sequence). The CDR3 is made up of 15 amino acids. V was shortened by 4 bases and J by 4 bases, with 17 bases between the two germline ends. The CDR3 loop is CASSSGVPGRYEQYF. The CDR3 DNA reads TGTGCCAGCAGTTCAGGGGTCCCTGGTCGATACGAGCAGTACTTC.